Following are 9 T cell receptor beta chains from one sample sequenced in a study of OX40 agonist ivuxolimab in advanced cancers. Assay: immunoSEQ multiplex PCR; the TCRdb copy retains only in-frame clones and omits some. The profile covers over 95,000 clones, with just under 85% appearing a single time and more than 1.4% taken by the ten largest. The input for sequencing was CD4+ or CD8+ T cells sorted from blood, taken in a trial of the OX40 agonist ivuxolimab. The origin of the receptors is an adult with an advanced solid tumor such as melanoma, head and neck, liver or kidney cancer.

The chain recombines TRBV25-1 with TRBJ2-2; D unresolved. This CDR3 spans 15 amino acids. The germline V gene encodes CDR1 MGHDK and CDR2 SYGVNS. V dropped 3 bases and J dropped 0 bases, with 8 bases sitting between them. As DNA, the CDR3 is TGTGCCAGCAGTGACCCTCGGACGAACACCGGGGAGCTGTTTTTT. Translation gives CASSDPRTNTGELFF.

The rearrangement links TRBV19 to TRBJ2-2; 9 bases agree with TRBD2. Germline V gives CDR1 LNHDA, CDR2 SQIVND (reference sequence). The V segment lost 6 bases and the J segment 6 bases; nucleotides outside the gene matches: 14. This CDR3 contains 17 residues. The CDR3 DNA is TGTGCCAGTAGAAGATCCGGGGCGGGAGGGCCGTCCGGGGAGCTGTTTTTT. It translates to CASRRSGAGGPSGELFF. The full variable domain, with the rest looked up from reference TRBV19 and TRBJ2-2, is DGGITQSPKYLFRKEGQNVTLSCEQNLNHDAMYWYRQDPGQGLRLIYYSQIVNDFQKGDIAEGYSVSREKKESFPLTVTSAQKNPTAFYLCASRRSGAGGPSGELFFGEGSRLTVL.

V is TRBV5-4 and J is TRBJ1-1; 7 bases align to TRBD1. This CDR3 has 15 amino acids. The germline V gene encodes CDR1 SGHNT and CDR2 YYREEE (reference sequence). V was clipped by 4 bases and J by 2 bases; unmatched bases: 8. The CDR3 sequence: CASSPRDRPNTEAFF. In DNA form, the CDR3 reads TGTGCCAGCAGCCCACGGGACAGACCCAACACTGAAGCTTTCTTT.

The chain has TRBV19 and TRBJ1-1, with D hard to call. Deletions cut 4 bases from V and 4 bases from J, with 10 bases between. Germline CDR1 is LNHDA and CDR2 is SQIVND (reference sequence). This CDR3 spans 13 amino acids. This CDR3 is CASSRGVGTEAFF. The CDR3 region has the DNA TGTGCCAGTAGTAGGGGAGTAGGCACTGAAGCTTTCTTT.

This sequence joins TRBV12-5 and TRBJ1-5; 7 nucleotides agree with TRBD1. The CDR3 runs 17 residues. V was pared by 0 bases and J by 5 bases, with 10 bases of the junction left unmatched. CDR1 and CDR2 (germline): LGHNT, FRNRAP. The CDR3 loop reads CASGLVNNRGGDQPQHF. The CDR3 nucleotides read TGTGCTAGTGGTTTGGTAAATAACAGGGGAGGGGATCAGCCCCAGCATTTT.

On this clone: Other nucleotide sequences from this sample produce the same CDR3. The chain has TRBV6-1 and TRBJ1-2; tentatively, D is TRBD1 (5 bases). The V and J ends lost 1 base and 8 bases respectively, with 17 bases between them. Germline-derived CDR1 and CDR2 are MNHNS and SASEGT. This CDR3 region has 15 residues. DNA for the CDR3: TGTGCCAGCAGTGAAGGTGAGGGGCGAAGATACGGCTACACCTTC. Protein sequence: CASSEGEGRRYGYTF.

This sequence joins TRBV19 and TRBJ1-1, with TRBD1 matching over 7 bases. V lost 7 bases and J lost 2; bases outside the gene matches: 4. The CDR3 covers 13 residues. Germline V gene lookup returns CDR1 LNHDA and CDR2 SQIVND (reference sequence). The CDR3 nucleotides are TGTGCCAGTACTCGACAGGGCAACACTGAAGCTTTCTTT. Amino acids: CASTRQGNTEAFF.

This clone was seen a few times. The J gene is TRBJ1-6, the V gene TRBV5-6; D is unresolved. Germline CDR1 is SGHDT and CDR2 is YYEEEE. The CDR3 has 16 residues. V lost 0 bases and J 6 bases, leaving 13 bases between the germline ends. CDR3 region: CASSLGRLSLNSPLHF. In DNA form, the CDR3 reads TGTGCCAGCAGCTTGGGCAGGCTGTCACTTAATTCACCCCTCCACTTT.

V usage is TRBV27 and J usage is TRBJ1-5; 7 bases line up with TRBD1. Trimming took 6 bases from V and 7 from J; bases not matched to a gene: 15. The CDR3 covers 16 residues. Per the germline V gene, CDR1 is MNHEY and CDR2 is SMNVEV (reference sequence). The CDR3 protein is CASSPTGKGAKQPQHF. Here the CDR3 DNA reads TGTGCCAGCAGCCCCACAGGGAAGGGGGCAAAGCAGCCCCAGCATTTT.